The T cell receptor (beta chain) under discussion was sequenced for a study of shared clonotypes between healthy human individuals. Study outcomes and limitations: Across a handful of donors, naive CD4 shared 5% to 6%, naive CD8 under 4%, memory CD4 2% to 2.5%, memory CD8 0.4%.

Germline CDR1 reads SGHVS; CDR2 reads FQNEAQ. The CDR3 covers 15 residues. V lost 5 bases and J lost 6; bases outside the gene matches: 6. In the sorted-subset replicate PCRs, approximately 200 ng DNA, 29,000 or so T cell genomes, was used. Using immunoSEQ multiplex PCR, the repertoire was profiled, and TCRdb retains in-frame clones only, with some absent. Of about 1.5 million clones in the sample, roughly 96% were seen once. Points on this clone: The antigen remains undetermined.

The receptor comes from a man younger than 40 in good health. The sample was naive CD4+ T cells sorted from blood. Subset denoted: CD45RA+ positively selected. V usage is TRBV7-8 and J usage is TRBJ2-2; TRBD2 agrees at 10 bases. The CDR3 region is CASSPLAGVSGELFF. For the CDR3, the DNA is TGTGCCAGCAGCCCGCTAGCGGGAGTTTCCGGGGAGCTGTTTTTT.